The clone carrying this TCR beta chain occurred once. This entry belongs to a study of shared T cell receptors in the human thymus. V was clipped by 5 bases and J by 1 base, with 12 bases between them. This CDR3 contains 15 residues. Per germline, CDR1 LNHDA and CDR2 SQIVND (reference sequence). Sequencing used immunoSEQ multiplex PCR; TCRdb keeps in-frame clones, though not all of them. The data contain hundreds of thousands of clones, around 87% of them singletons. This same sample was also taken into another study, of human thymus T cells. From that report: Thymic samples were excised during corrective heart operations. Seemingly biased V and J gene usage marked thymic and blood repertoires. In unrelated individuals, thymic repertoires overlapped highly, according to related research.

The V call is TRBV19, the J call TRBJ1-5; D might be TRBD1 (6 bases). Sequenced material: thymocytes. The sequence derives from a boy under two years old with a congenital heart defect. CDR3 in DNA: TGTGCCAGTAGTTGGGGGCAGGAAAGCAATCAGCCCCAGCATTTT. Protein sequence: CASSWGQESNQPQHF. Variable domain in full (rest from reference TRBV19 and TRBJ1-5): DGGITQSPKYLFRKEGQNVTLSCEQNLNHDAMYWYRQDPGQGLRLIYYSQIVNDFQKGDIAEGYSVSREKKESFPLTVTSAQKNPTAFYLCASSWGQESNQPQHFGDGTRLSIL.